One sample yielded the 18 T cell receptor beta chains listed below, sequenced in a study of identical twins. In TCRdb, the 5' RACE reads were re-called with MiXCR into one record per CDR3 protein. The sample has fewer than 250,000 distinct CDR3 sequences; roughly 7.5% are singletons. This sample was shared with a second study, whose subject was yellow fever vaccine responses in identical twins.

The sequencing input was memory (CD45RO+) T cells sorted from blood. The receptors shown here come from a woman younger than 35 in good health.

V and J are TRBV10-2 and TRBJ2-1; 10 bases are a match to TRBD2. The V and J ends lost 6 bases and 0 bases, in that order; junction bases with no gene match: 5. The CDR3 consists of 16 residues. Germline CDR1 reads WSHSY; CDR2 reads SAAADI. CDR3 DNA: TGCGCCAGCAGGGATAGCGGGAGGAGCTCCTACAATGAGCAGTTCTTC. Protein sequence: CASRDSGRSSYNEQFF.

The rearrangement links TRBV3-1 to TRBJ2-5, with unresolved D. There are 13 residues in the CDR3. Trimming stripped 4 bases from V and 9 bases from J, with 15 bases between. Per the germline V gene, CDR1 is LGHDT and CDR2 is YNNKEL (reference sequence). The CDR3 region is CASSLRRIGPQYF. CDR3 sequence (DNA): TGTGCCAGCAGCCTGAGGCGAATCGGTCCCCAGTACTTC.

This clonotype has only a few counts. The chain couples TRBV5-6 to TRBJ1-1, with 7 bases fitting TRBD1. In germline, CDR1 is SGHDT, CDR2 YYEEEE. The CDR3 loop spans 16 amino acids. V shed 3 bases and J 4 bases; nucleotides not matched to a gene: 12. The CDR3 is CASSSIQGIVRTEAFF. The CDR3 region has the DNA TGTGCCAGCAGCTCGATACAGGGGATCGTTCGCACTGAAGCTTTCTTT.

This clonotype was found many times. DNA of the CDR3: TGTGCCAGCAGCCCGCAAGGGATACCCGAGGAGACCCAGTACTTC. Translated, it gives CASSPQGIPEETQYF. The V and J genes are TRBV5-8 and TRBJ2-5; D gene unclear. The CDR3 has 15 amino acids. Trimming cost V 4 bases and J 5 bases, with 18 bases left between them. Germline assignment: CDR1 SGHTS and CDR2 YDEGEE.

This clonotype occurred a few times. V usage is TRBV9 and J usage is TRBJ1-2; 12 bases map to TRBD1. CDR1 SGDLS and CDR2 YYNGEE come from the germline V gene. This CDR3 comprises 16 residues. Trimming at V came to 3 bases and at J to 8 bases, leaving 11 bases not matched to a gene. The CDR3 region is CASSARDRDRGRGYTF. The CDR3 coding sequence is TGTGCCAGCAGCGCTCGAGACCGGGACAGGGGGCGAGGCTACACCTTC.

For this clonotype: Lacking the conserved final phenylalanine or tryptophan, this CDR3 likely reflects a read error. The rearrangement uses TRBV30 and TRBJ2-7; D not resolved. V lost 0 bases and J lost 1, with 10 bases in between. Germline CDR1 and CDR2: GTSNPN and SVGIG (reference sequence). The CDR3 length is 14 residues. In DNA form, the CDR3 reads TGTGCCTGGAGTGTCCAGCGTAAATCCTACGAGCAGTACTTA. The encoded protein is CAWSVQRKSYEQYL.

This clonotype was counted a few times. The chain is built from TRBV11-3 and TRBJ2-1; D is perhaps TRBD1 (6 bases). The ends were cut back, 2 bases at V and 10 bases at J, with 15 bases in the middle. The CDR3 loop spans 14 amino acids. Looked up from germline, CDR1 is SGHNT and CDR2 is YENEEA. The CDR3 DNA reads as TGTGCCAGCAGCTTATGGCCAACAGGGTACGAGCAGTTCTTC. The encoded protein is CASSLWPTGYEQFF. Full variable domain (outside the CDR3, taken from reference TRBV11-3 and TRBJ2-1): EAGVVQSPRYKIIEKKQPVAFWCNPISGHNTLYWYLQNLGQGPELLIRYENEEAVDDSQLPKDRFSAERLKGVDSTLKIQPAELGDSAVYLCASSLWPTGYEQFFGPGTRLTVL.

The chain combines TRBV27 with TRBJ2-6; no reliable D call. The CDR3 length is 15 residues. Trimming stripped 6 bases from V and 0 bases from J, with 9 bases between. Germline values: CDR1 MNHEY, CDR2 SMNVEV (reference sequence). The CDR3 sequence is CASSRTFSGANVLTF. CDR3 bases: TGTGCCAGCAGCCGAACCTTCTCTGGGGCCAACGTCCTGACTTTC.

This clonotype turned up a few times. V gene TRBV5-1 combines with J gene TRBJ1-2, with D uncertain. Trimming cost V 0 bases and J 7 bases, with 13 bases left between them. CDR3 length: 14 amino acids. Germline V gene sequence: CDR1 SGHRS, CDR2 YFSETQ. Written as DNA, the CDR3 is TGCGCCAGCAGCTTGGATGGGTTTGGGGTTGGCTACACCTTC. This gives the protein CASSLDGFGVGYTF. The full variable domain, rest sourced from reference TRBV5-1 and TRBJ1-2, is KAGVTQTPRYLIKTRGQQVTLSCSPISGHRSVSWYQQTPGQGLQFLFEYFSETQRNKGNFPGRFSGRQFSNSRSEMNVSTLELGDSALYLCASSLDGFGVGYTFGSGTRLTVV.

The count of this clonotype is one. This chain links TRBV7-9 with TRBJ2-5; D unresolved. CDR3 length: 17 residues. Trimming cost V 1 base and J 0 bases, with 15 bases left between them. Germline-derived CDR1 and CDR2 are SEHNR and FQNEAQ (reference sequence). The CDR3 nucleotides are TGTGCCAGCAGCTTAGAGTCGAATAGGCGGAACCAAGAGACCCAGTACTTC. Its protein is CASSLESNRRNQETQYF.

This clonotype was counted ten times or more. The rearrangement uses TRBV3-1 and TRBJ2-7; 14 nucleotides line up with TRBD2. From germline, CDR1 is LGHDT and CDR2 YNNKEL (reference sequence). The length of the CDR3 is 15 residues. Trimming took 3 bases from V and 4 from J; bases not matched to a gene: 2. The CDR3 loop reads CASSHGLAGGYEQYF. In DNA, the CDR3 is TGTGCCAGCAGCCACGGACTAGCGGGGGGTTACGAGCAGTACTTC.

This clonotype was seen more than once but under ten times. The chain joins TRBV7-2 to TRBJ2-7; 9 positions agree with TRBD1. The CDR3 extends over 13 amino acids. CDR1 SGHTA and CDR2 FQGNSA come from the germline V gene. Trimming took 8 bases from V and 5 from J; bases not matched to a gene: 7. CDR3 region: CASSVQGAHEQYF. The CDR3 DNA reads TGTGCCAGCTCAGTACAGGGGGCCCACGAGCAGTACTTC.

The genes are TRBV28 and TRBJ2-7; 7 bases are a match to TRBD1. The CDR3 contains 16 residues. In germline, CDR1 is MDHEN, CDR2 SYDVKM. With 7 bases clipped from V and 0 bases from J, the junction kept 12 bases outside the gene matches. CDR3 amino acids: CASTRGPGTVSYEQYF. For the CDR3, the DNA is TGTGCCAGCACCCGAGGCCCCGGGACAGTCTCCTACGAGCAGTACTTC.

This clonotype was recorded a few times. The chain has TRBV5-1 and TRBJ1-2, with 9 positions matching TRBD1. V dropped 4 bases and J dropped 6; count of bases not matched to a gene: 7. This CDR3 region has 14 residues. Germline lookup yields CDR1 SGHRS and CDR2 YFSETQ. This chain's CDR3 is CASSRRQGGHGYTF. The CDR3 bases are TGCGCCAGCAGCCGAAGACAGGGGGGTCATGGCTACACCTTC.

Ten or more counts support this clonotype. The V and J genes are TRBV5-1 and TRBJ2-5; D not certain. From germline, CDR1 is SGHRS and CDR2 YFSETQ. The CDR3 has 15 residues. With 1 base removed from V and 5 bases from J, the gap between germline ends came to 15 bases. The CDR3: CASSLRGLARETQYF. The DNA for the CDR3 is TGCGCCAGCAGCTTGCGCGGTCTTGCGAGGGAGACCCAGTACTTC.

This clonotype was found a few times. V usage is TRBV4-3 and J usage is TRBJ2-3, with TRBD1 identical over 12 bases. The CDR3 consists of 15 residues. V lost 0 bases and J lost 7; bases outside the gene matches: 2. Germline CDR1 is LGHNA and CDR2 is YSLEER. The CDR3, as DNA: TGCGCCAGCAGCCAAGAAGGGACAGGGGGCAATACGCAGTATTTT. Its protein product is CASSQEGTGGNTQYF.

V usage is TRBV5-5 and J usage is TRBJ2-5; 7 bases are shared with TRBD1. The CDR3 spans 14 residues. Germline V gene sequence: CDR1 SGHKS, CDR2 YYEKEE (reference sequence). J gave up 5 bases and V 4 bases, and 8 bases lay outside the gene matches. The CDR3 nucleotides read TGTGCCAGCAGCACAGGACAGGTTGGGGAGACCCAGTACTTC. It codes for CASSTGQVGETQYF.

In its sample, this clonotype was seen many times. CDR3 nucleotides: TGTGCCAGCAGCCCGCGGTTCGATGAGCAGTTCTTC. Protein sequence: CASSPRFDEQFF. The chain joins TRBV5-5 to TRBJ2-1; D is unclear. CDR1 is SGHKS, CDR2 YYEKEE, per germline (reference sequence). V was cut by 4 bases and J by 8 bases, with 10 bases left in between. This CDR3 has 12 amino acids.